This TCR beta chain is drawn from a study of cytomegalovirus exposure and HLA in healthy donors. Study overall: The roughly 670 first-cohort repertoires shared a platform with the 130 or so validation repertoires, as reported in a later analysis.

CDR1 and CDR2 from the germline V gene are MNHEY and SVGAGI. V was pared by 0 bases and J by 1 base, with 6 bases between. The CDR3 has 14 amino acids. Libraries were prepared by immunoSEQ multiplex PCR; TCRdb keeps only in-frame clonotypes and omits some of them. The sample lists some 290,000 clones, 70% to 90% seen once, with roughly 0.96% in the top ten. Of note for this clone: Other DNA sequences in this specimen translate into the identical CDR3.

This TCR derives from a man aged 25 to 40 in good health and CMV-seronegative. The source material was PBMCs. The chain links TRBV6-5 to TRBJ1-1; D perhaps matches TRBD1 (5 bases). CDR3 amino acids: CASSYSQGNTEAFF. CDR3 DNA sequence: TGTGCCAGCAGTTACTCGCAGGGGAACACTGAAGCTTTCTTT.